These 20 T cell receptor beta chains originate from one sample sequenced in a study of cytomegalovirus exposure and HLA in healthy donors. PCR amplification relied on 60 Vbeta primers (plus 13 Jbeta primers). Sequencing was performed with immunoSEQ multiplex PCR; in TCRdb, only in-frame clones are kept and a portion is missing. The data contain 150,000 to 180,000 clones, 60% to 85% of them singletons. Sequenced sample: PBMCs. These TCRs come from a woman aged 40 to 49 in good health and CMV-seronegative.

The chain carries TRBV2 and TRBJ2-7; D is possibly TRBD1 (5 bases). V lost 7 bases to trimming and J lost 6 bases, with 19 bases between them. CDR1 SNHLY and CDR2 FYNNEI come from the germline V gene. The CDR3 has 14 amino acids. CDR3 in amino acids: CASNYLQGSGEQYF. The CDR3 coding sequence is TGTGCCAGCAATTATCTCCAGGGTAGTGGCGAGCAGTACTTC.

This chain uses TRBV15 with TRBJ1-4; 7 bases map to TRBD1. V shed 0 bases and J 8 bases; nucleotides not matched to a gene: 9. CDR3 length equals 16 residues. Germline V CDR1 and CDR2: LNHNV, YYDKDF (reference sequence). The CDR3 sequence is CATSREPQGDGEKLFF. CDR3 in DNA: TGTGCCACCAGCAGAGAGCCCCAGGGGGATGGGGAAAAACTGTTTTTT.

The chain employs TRBV4-2 and TRBJ1-2; a weak D match, TRBD1 (6 bases). The ends were cut back, 1 base at V and 0 bases at J, with 9 bases in the middle. This CDR3 contains 15 residues. The V gene's germline CDR1 is LGHNA and CDR2 YNFKEQ. CDR3 in amino acids: CASSQGQDANYGYTF. Here the CDR3 DNA reads TGTGCCAGCAGCCAAGGACAGGACGCTAACTATGGCTACACCTTC.

V and J are TRBV11-3 and TRBJ2-1, with 12 positions matching TRBD2. CDR1 is SGHNT, CDR2 YENEEA, per germline. This CDR3 contains 15 residues. With V trimmed by 2 bases and J by 13 bases, 9 bases remained unmatched. The CDR3 spells CASSLPTSGSGTQFF. In DNA, the CDR3 is TGTGCCAGCAGCTTACCGACTAGCGGGAGTGGTACCCAGTTCTTC. Using reference TRBV11-3 and TRBJ2-1 for the parts outside the CDR3, the full variable domain is EAGVVQSPRYKIIEKKQPVAFWCNPISGHNTLYWYLQNLGQGPELLIRYENEEAVDDSQLPKDRFSAERLKGVDSTLKIQPAELGDSAVYLCASSLPTSGSGTQFFGPGTRLTVL.

This rearrangement joins TRBV6-5 to TRBJ2-2; a possible D gene is TRBD2 (5 bases). Germline-derived CDR1 and CDR2 are MNHEY and SVGAGI. CDR3 length: 14 amino acids. V was clipped by 7 bases and J by 4 bases, with 13 bases between them. Here the CDR3 reads CASTLGRGTGELFF. In nucleotides, the CDR3 is TGTGCCAGCACCCTAGGTCGGGGCACCGGGGAGCTGTTTTTT.

The chain is built from TRBV19 and TRBJ2-2; weak D call: TRBD1 (6 bases). Trimming took off 4 bases at V and 5 bases at J, with 8 bases between the two ends. The CDR3 has 13 residues. CDR1 is LNHDA and CDR2 is SQIVND in the germline V gene (reference sequence). CDR3 amino acids: CASSNGQTGELFF. The CDR3 bases are TGTGCCAGTAGTAACGGACAGACCGGGGAGCTGTTTTTT.

The chain uses TRBV6-1 and TRBJ2-2; 7 bases are shared with TRBD2. Trimming removed 4 bases from V and 4 bases from J; junction bases left unmatched: 6. Germline V gives CDR1 MNHNS, CDR2 SASEGT. The CDR3 runs 15 residues. The CDR3 DNA is TGTGCCAGCAGTGCTCTCCGCGGGGGCACCGGGGAGCTGTTTTTT. This encodes CASSALRGGTGELFF.

The chain employs TRBV30 and TRBJ2-5; 8 bases are a match to TRBD2. The J call is in doubt because the DNA end fits TRBJ2-7 better. This CDR3 has 16 amino acids. Germline V lookup: CDR1 GTSNPN, CDR2 SVGIG (reference sequence). The CDR3 nucleotides are TGTGCCTGGGTGACAATGGGAGGACTAGCTGTGGGCGAGCAGTACTTC. Its translation: CAWVTMGGLAVGEQYF.

Comment on this clone: Other DNA variants within this sample encode the same CDR3. This sequence joins TRBV28 and TRBJ2-5, with TRBD2 identical over 11 bases. Germline V gene lookup returns CDR1 MDHEN and CDR2 SYDVKM. The CDR3 has 17 amino acids. The J segment lost 2 bases and the V segment lost 1 base, leaving 6 bases of the junction unmatched. As DNA, the CDR3 is TGTGCCAGCAGTTTATCCCCGACTAGCGGGGAACAAGAGACCCAGTACTTC. It codes for CASSLSPTSGEQETQYF.

The genes are TRBV6-5 and TRBJ2-1; 10 positions agree with TRBD2. V shed 7 bases, J shed 7 bases, and the junction held 7 bases outside the gene matches. The CDR3 is made up of 14 amino acids. Per the germline V gene, CDR1 is MNHEY and CDR2 is SVGAGI. CDR3 residues: CASTSGSIRNEQFF. CDR3 nucleotide sequence: TGTGCCAGCACTAGCGGGAGTATAAGGAATGAGCAGTTCTTC.

This clone has just a few counts. V is TRBV2 and J is TRBJ1-1; tentative D call: TRBD1 (6 bases). Germline-derived CDR1 and CDR2 are SNHLY and FYNNEI. This CDR3 contains 17 residues. V dropped 6 bases and J dropped 4 bases, with 24 bases sitting between them. The CDR3 is CASRQGQPTIRGTEAFF. The CDR3 region has the DNA TGTGCCAGCAGACAAGGACAGCCTACCATCAGGGGCACTGAAGCTTTCTTT.

The table lists this clone with a count of one. The rearrangement joins TRBV2 to TRBJ2-5; TRBD1 matches at 7 bases. The germline CDR1 and CDR2 sequences are SNHLY and FYNNEI. Trimming took 7 bases from V and 0 from J; bases not matched to a gene: 8. There are 15 residues in the CDR3. The CDR3 sequence is CASNLLGTDQETQYF. DNA of the CDR3: TGTGCCAGCAACCTTCTCGGGACAGACCAAGAGACCCAGTACTTC. The full variable domain, with the rest looked up from reference TRBV2 and TRBJ2-5, is EPEVTQTPSHQVTQMGQEVILRCVPISNHLYFYWYRQILGQKVEFLVSFYNNEISEKSEIFDDQFSVERPDGSNFTLKIRSTKLEDSAMYFCASNLLGTDQETQYFGPGTRLLVL.

Only a few counts were recorded for this clone. This rearrangement joins TRBV7-9 to TRBJ2-1, with TRBD2 matching over 12 bases. V shed 0 bases, J shed 7 bases, and the junction held 7 bases outside the gene matches. The germline gives CDR1 SEHNR, CDR2 FQNEAQ (reference sequence). The CDR3 loop spans 17 amino acids. Here the CDR3 DNA reads TGTGCCAGCAGCTTAGCGATCGGGACTAGCGGGTCTAATGAGCAGTTCTTC. Translating gives CASSLAIGTSGSNEQFF. Full variable domain (outside the CDR3, taken from reference TRBV7-9 and TRBJ2-1): DTGVSQNPRHKITKRGQNVTFRCDPISEHNRLYWYRQTLGQGPEFLTYFQNEAQLEKSRLLSDRFSAERPKGSFSTLEIQRTEQGDSAMYLCASSLAIGTSGSNEQFFGPGTRLTVL.

There are a few counts of this clone. The chain employs TRBV10-3 and TRBJ1-2; TRBD1 is a possible D gene (6 bases). CDR3 size: 11 residues. The V end lost 7 bases, the J end lost 6 bases, and 9 bases lay between the germline ends. Germline V gives CDR1 ENHRY, CDR2 SYGVKD. The chain's CDR3 is CAITGEDGYTF. Written as DNA, the CDR3 is TGTGCCATCACAGGGGAAGATGGCTACACCTTC.

This chain joins TRBV5-4 and TRBJ2-1, with D hard to call. Germline-derived CDR1 and CDR2 are SGHNT and YYREEE (reference sequence). This CDR3 has 15 residues. The ends were cut back, 1 base at V and 7 bases at J, with 15 bases in the middle. The CDR3 spells CASSLRRNALNEQFF. In nucleotides, the CDR3 is TGTGCCAGCAGCTTGAGGAGAAATGCCCTAAATGAGCAGTTCTTC.

The rearrangement joins TRBV19 to TRBJ2-7; no clear D. Per germline, CDR1 LNHDA and CDR2 SQIVND (reference sequence). Trimming removed 1 base at V and 3 bases at J, with 10 bases between. This CDR3 has 14 amino acids. The CDR3 loop reads CASSIGTTVYEQYF. The CDR3 DNA is TGTGCCAGTAGTATAGGAACCACAGTCTACGAGCAGTACTTC.

This clone was counted a single time. The chain links TRBV5-1 to TRBJ2-7; 8 bases line up with TRBD2. Looked up from germline, CDR1 is SGHRS and CDR2 is YFSETQ. The CDR3 is made up of 15 amino acids. J lost 6 bases, V lost 2 bases, and 10 bases had no gene match. Here the CDR3 DNA reads TGCGCCAGCAGCTTCAACGGGGGGGCTTGGCTCGAGCAGTACTTC. This translates into CASSFNGGAWLEQYF.

The chain joins TRBV6-5 to TRBJ2-3; 9 bases fit TRBD2. The CDR3 sequence is 14 residues long. V gave up 6 bases and J gave up 1 base; unmatched junction bases: 2. Germline V CDR1 and CDR2: MNHEY, SVGAGI. In DNA, the CDR3 is TGTGCCAGCAGGGTAGCGGGAGGCACAGATACGCAGTATTTT. Protein: CASRVAGGTDTQYF.

V is TRBV6-5 and J is TRBJ1-4; D possibly corresponds to TRBD1 (5 bases). The V and J ends lost 10 bases and 3 bases respectively, with 15 bases between them. The CDR3 is 14 residues long. CDR1 is MNHEY and CDR2 is SVGAGI in the germline V gene. This CDR3 reads CATSDRSANEKLFF. The CDR3 coding sequence is TGTGCCACCTCAGACAGAAGTGCTAATGAAAAACTGTTTTTT.

The V and J genes are TRBV7-8 and TRBJ2-1, with 10 bases matching TRBD1. Germline lookup yields CDR1 SGHVS and CDR2 FQNEAQ. With V trimmed by 5 bases and J by 4 bases, 2 bases remained unmatched. The CDR3 consists of 14 residues. CDR3 nucleotides: TGTGCCAGCAGCCCGGGACAGGGGTACAATGAGCAGTTCTTC. Translation: CASSPGQGYNEQFF.